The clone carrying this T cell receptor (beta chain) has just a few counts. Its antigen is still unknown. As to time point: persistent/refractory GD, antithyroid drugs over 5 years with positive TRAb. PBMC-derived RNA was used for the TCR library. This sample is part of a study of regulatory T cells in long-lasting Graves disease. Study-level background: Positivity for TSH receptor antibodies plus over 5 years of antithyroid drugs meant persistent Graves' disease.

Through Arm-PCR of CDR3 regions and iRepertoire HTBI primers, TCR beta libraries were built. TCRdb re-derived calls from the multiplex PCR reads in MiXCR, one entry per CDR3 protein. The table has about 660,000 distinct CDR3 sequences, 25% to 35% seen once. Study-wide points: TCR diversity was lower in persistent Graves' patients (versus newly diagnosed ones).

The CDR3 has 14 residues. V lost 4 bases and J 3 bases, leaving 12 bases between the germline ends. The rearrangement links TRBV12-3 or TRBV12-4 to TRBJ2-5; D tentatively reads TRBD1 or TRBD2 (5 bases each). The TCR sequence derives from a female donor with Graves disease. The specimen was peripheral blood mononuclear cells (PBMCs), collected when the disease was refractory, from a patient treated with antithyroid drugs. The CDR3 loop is CASSSGPGKETQYF. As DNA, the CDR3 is TGTGCCAGCAGTTCGGGACCGGGGAAAGAGACCCAGTACTTC.